This TCR beta chain was observed in a study of T cell responses to AZD1222 COVID-19 vaccine (dated by TCRdb to the early 2020s). The study in broad terms: A total of approximately 250 trial participants underwent TCR sequencing, of whom around 210 had received two doses of AZD1222 and approximately 25 had received two doses of the MenACWY control vaccine. Trial participants were enrolled by age into 18-55, 56-69 and 70-plus year subgroups, with 148, 28 and 57 TCR-sequenced participants respectively. General study outcomes and caveats: After two AZD1222 doses, spike-specific TCR breadth and depth were significantly higher than at day 0 and than in MenACWY recipients. Participants were mostly white British, with more females than males. The authors suggested clonal diversity may have been underestimated. The whole spike protein was spanned by vaccine-associated CD4 TCRs, and dominant responses were seen in regions 160-218 and 743-854. Nearly half of unique spike-specific TCRs reportedly recognized epitopes outside regions mutated in the B.1.351 and B.1.1.7 variants. The 56-69-year group was small, and its depth increase did not reach significance, likely because of low power. Because no day 14 peak-response samples were available, the repertoires could be characterized only after the peak T cell response. Only five or six AZD1222 recipients were SARS-CoV-2 seropositive at baseline, limiting conclusions about previously exposed vaccinees.

The CDR3 regions of human TCRbeta chains were analyzed by immunosequencing. The authors' analysis ran thus. TCRs in the repertoires were matched against a reference library of SARS-CoV-2-specific TCRs that had been generated with the MIRA antigen-specificity platform. Breadth was defined as the fraction of unique TCRs that were SARS-CoV-2-associated, and depth was defined as the fraction of total T cells that were SARS-CoV-2-associated. Using the MIRA data, each spike-specific TCR was assigned both to the spike region to which the TCR was reactive and to a CD4 or CD8 class. Log10-transformed breadth and depth values were compared by one-way ANOVA with Sidak's multiple comparisons tests. As stored in TCRdb, this immuneACCESS dataset retains in-frame rearrangements with V and J assigned. A fraction of the clones does not appear; measured against another copy, unresolved V genes explain less than half of the discrepancy, and the remainder lacks a known reason. The V and J calls and the clone size are those of that table, but D and trimming were determined from the DNA. For this sample there are some 79,000 clones; 70% to 90% appear just once. Together, the top ten hold around 10% of the sample.

CDR3 length: 15 amino acids, cysteine to phenylalanine. The read is trimmed to its CDR3 DNA, 45 bases read in frame from base 1. In the germline V gene, CDR1 corresponds to MNHNS and CDR2 to SASEGT. The V end loses 3 bases and the J end loses 4 bases, and a stretch of 15 bases separates them. As concerns this clone: There is no known antigen for this receptor. No qualities accompany the bases; no much larger clone lies one base away.

The sample's time point label is to be understood as: about 28 days (+/-7) after the second vaccine dose. AZD1222 recipients whose second dose came at about 4 weeks and those whose second dose came at about 12 weeks were combined into one group, since spike-specific TCR depth and breadth did not differ between the two schedules. Samples from vaccinated people were obtained from the UK trials COV001 and COV002, which included a single-blind randomized controlled phase 2/3 trial of AZD1222 (ChAdOx1 nCoV-19) in healthy adults. For TCRbeta chain sequencing, PBMC samples from trial participants were taken at day 0 and at day 28 after the second dose.

The material was peripheral blood, obtained 28 days after the second AZD1222 dose. The receptor chain draws on TRBV6-1 and TRBJ2-5; no D gene call is confident. The sequence was collected from an adult who received the AZD1222 COVID-19 vaccine. DNA sequence: TGTGCCAGCAGTGATTATCACGGGCGGCCAGAGACCCAGTACTTC. Translated, this is CASSDYHGRPETQYF.